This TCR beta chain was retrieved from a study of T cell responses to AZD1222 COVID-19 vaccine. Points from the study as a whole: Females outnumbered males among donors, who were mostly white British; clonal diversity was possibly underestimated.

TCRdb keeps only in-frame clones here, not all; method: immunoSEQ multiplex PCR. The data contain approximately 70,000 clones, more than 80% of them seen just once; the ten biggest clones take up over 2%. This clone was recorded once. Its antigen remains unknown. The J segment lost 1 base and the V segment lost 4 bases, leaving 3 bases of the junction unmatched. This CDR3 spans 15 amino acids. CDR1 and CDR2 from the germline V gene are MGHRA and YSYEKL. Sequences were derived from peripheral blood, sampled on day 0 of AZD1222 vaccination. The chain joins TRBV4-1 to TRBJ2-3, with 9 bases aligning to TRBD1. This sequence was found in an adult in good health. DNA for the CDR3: TGCGCCAGCAGCCCCCGGACAGGGGGCACAGATACGCAGTATTTT. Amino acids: CASSPRTGGTDTQYF.